This T cell receptor (beta chain) appears in the sequencing data of a study of memory CD4+ T cells and cytomegalovirus serostatus. The wider study: Of the healthy Belgian adults, several were CMV seropositive and 24 seronegative.

The sort gate was single viable CD3+CD4+CD8-CD45RO+ cells for memory CD4+ T cells. CMV serostatus came from serum IgG against pp150, pp28, p38, p52. Total CD4+ T cells were enriched by CD4 positive selection. Looked up from germline, CDR1 is MNHEY and CDR2 is SMNVEV (reference sequence). The CDR3 covers 16 residues. Germline trimming cut 5 bases from V and 2 bases from J; bases unmatched to any gene: 7. TCRdb's table, derived via immunoSEQ multiplex PCR, lists solely in-frame clones and lacks some. The sample holds more than 55,000 clones; 82% are singletons and the top ten take around 0.9%. This receptor was identified in an adult in good health and CMV-seronegative. J is TRBJ1-3 and V is TRBV27, with TRBD1 matching 9 bases. The sequencing sample was made of memory CD4+ T cells from blood. CDR3 in DNA: TGTGCCAGCAGTAGTGCGAGGACAGGGGCTGGAAACACCATATATTTT. Its translation is CASSSARTGAGNTIYF.